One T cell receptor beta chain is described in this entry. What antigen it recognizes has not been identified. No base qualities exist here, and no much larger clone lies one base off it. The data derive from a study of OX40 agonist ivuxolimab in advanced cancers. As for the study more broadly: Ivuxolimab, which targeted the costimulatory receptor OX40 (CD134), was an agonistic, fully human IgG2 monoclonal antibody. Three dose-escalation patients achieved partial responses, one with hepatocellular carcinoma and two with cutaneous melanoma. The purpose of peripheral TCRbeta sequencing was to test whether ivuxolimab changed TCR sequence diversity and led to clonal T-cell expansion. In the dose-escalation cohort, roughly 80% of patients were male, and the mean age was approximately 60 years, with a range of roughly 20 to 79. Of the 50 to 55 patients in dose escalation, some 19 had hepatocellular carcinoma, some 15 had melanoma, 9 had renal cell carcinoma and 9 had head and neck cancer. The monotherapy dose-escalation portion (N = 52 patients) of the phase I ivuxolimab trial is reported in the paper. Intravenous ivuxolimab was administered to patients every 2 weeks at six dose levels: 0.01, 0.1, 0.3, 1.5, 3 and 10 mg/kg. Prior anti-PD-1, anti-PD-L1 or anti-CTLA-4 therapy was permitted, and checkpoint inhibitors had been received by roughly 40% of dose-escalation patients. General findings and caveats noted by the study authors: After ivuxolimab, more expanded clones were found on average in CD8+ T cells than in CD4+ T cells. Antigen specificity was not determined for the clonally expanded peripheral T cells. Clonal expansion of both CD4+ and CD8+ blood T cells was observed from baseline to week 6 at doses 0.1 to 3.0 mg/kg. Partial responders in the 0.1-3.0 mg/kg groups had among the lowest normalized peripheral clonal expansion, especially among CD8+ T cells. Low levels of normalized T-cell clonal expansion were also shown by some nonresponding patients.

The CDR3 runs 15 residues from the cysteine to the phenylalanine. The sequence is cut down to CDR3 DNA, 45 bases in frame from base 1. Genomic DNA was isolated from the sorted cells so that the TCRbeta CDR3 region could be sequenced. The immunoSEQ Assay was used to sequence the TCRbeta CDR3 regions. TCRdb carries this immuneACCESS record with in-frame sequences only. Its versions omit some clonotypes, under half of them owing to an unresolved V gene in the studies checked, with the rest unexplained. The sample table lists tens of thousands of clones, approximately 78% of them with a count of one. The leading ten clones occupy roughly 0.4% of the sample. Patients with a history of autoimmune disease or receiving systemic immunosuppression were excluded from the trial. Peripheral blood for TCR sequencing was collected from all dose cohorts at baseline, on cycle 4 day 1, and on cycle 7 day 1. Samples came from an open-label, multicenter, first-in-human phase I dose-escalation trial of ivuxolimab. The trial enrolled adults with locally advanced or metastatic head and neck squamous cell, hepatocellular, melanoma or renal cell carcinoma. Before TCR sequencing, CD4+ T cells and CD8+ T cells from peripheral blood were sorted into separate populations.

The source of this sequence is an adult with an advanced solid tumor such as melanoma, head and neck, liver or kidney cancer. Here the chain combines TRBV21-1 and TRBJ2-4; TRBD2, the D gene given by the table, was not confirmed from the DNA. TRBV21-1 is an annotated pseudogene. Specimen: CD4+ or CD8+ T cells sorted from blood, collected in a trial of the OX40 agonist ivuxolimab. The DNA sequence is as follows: TGTGCCAGCAGTTTGGCGGGAGGGCCTTTAAACATTCAGTACTTC. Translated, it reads CASSLAGGPLNIQYF.